This T cell receptor beta chain was identified during a study of low-dose radiotherapy and immunotherapy resistance in tumors. The overall study: Individuals in Cohort 2 had 1 Gy per fraction every two weeks, adding up to 13 Gy over 26 weeks. Intravenous cyclophosphamide at 200 mg/m2 preceded radiation and immunotherapy by one day, every two weeks.

Gene-specific TRAV and TRBV primers were used for first-strand cDNA, covering alpha and beta chains. With a V-primer adapter and a constant-region primer, TCRs were amplified for about 19 PCR cycles. In vitro transcription amplified the mRNA that had been isolated. TCRdb reprocessed the reads via MiXCR and lists one record per CDR3 protein. The sample lists around 100,000 distinct CDR3 sequences; around 20% were seen once. Trimming cost V 6 bases and J 1 base; bases outside gene matches: 16. This CDR3 spans 20 amino acids. From germline, CDR1 is SNHLY and CDR2 FYNNEI. This clonotype was seen ten or more times. Time point defined: after trial treatment. Sample treatment: LDRT plus nivolumab, ipilimumab, low-dose cyclophosphamide and aspirin (RACIN trial). Qualifying patients carried advanced solid tumors devoid of tumor-infiltrating lymphocytes.

V gene TRBV2 combines with J gene TRBJ1-6; 9 bases fit TRBD1. This clonotype originated in a male donor with prostate cancer. Sample: PBMCs, taken after low-dose radiotherapy plus immunotherapy. The CDR3 DNA reads TGTGCCAGCAGCACCTGGGGAGGGACAGGGTTAGGATCCTATAATTCACCCCTCCACTTT. Protein: CASSTWGGTGLGSYNSPLHF.